A single sample gave rise to the 18 T cell receptor beta chains below, sequenced in a study of shared clonotypes between healthy human individuals. Clones were read by immunoSEQ multiplex PCR, and TCRdb kept only the in-frame ones, dropping some. Of around 720,000 clones listed, around three quarters are singletons. Sequenced material: memory CD4+ T cells sorted from blood. The subset here: CD45RA-negative fraction. The receptors derive from a woman in her twenties or thirties in good health.

This clone was counted only a few times. This chain connects TRBV4-1 to TRBJ2-3; the D gene is possibly TRBD1 (5 bases). The germline V gene encodes CDR1 MGHRA and CDR2 YSYEKL. V was shortened by 0 bases and J by 2 bases, with 12 bases between the two germline ends. The length of the CDR3 is 16 residues. The CDR3 is CASSQDRVGATDTQYF. The CDR3 DNA sequence: TGCGCCAGCAGCCAAGATCGCGTAGGGGCCACAGATACGCAGTATTTT.

The J gene is TRBJ1-1, the V gene TRBV7-2; 7 bases line up with TRBD1. CDR1 and CDR2 from the germline V gene are SGHTA and FQGNSA. The CDR3 has 16 residues. The ends lost 6 bases at V and 2 bases at J; junction bases unmatched: 12. The CDR3 coding sequence is TGTGCCAGCAGTCTTAGGGCCAGGGACAGAAACACTGAAGCTTTCTTT. This gives the protein CASSLRARDRNTEAFF.

A word on this clone: The sample holds other DNA sequences that translate to the same CDR3. The chain joins TRBV18 to TRBJ2-7; D unclear. The length of the CDR3 is 13 residues. Trimming took 6 bases from V and 5 from J, leaving 14 bases between them. Germline V gene data show CDR1 as KGHSH and CDR2 as LQKENI. The CDR3 reads CASSPGVGDEQYF. The CDR3 coding sequence is TGTGCCAGCTCCCCCGGTGTAGGCGACGAGCAGTACTTC.

V and J are TRBV5-1 and TRBJ2-4, with D possibly matching TRBD2 (6 bases). CDR1 SGHRS and CDR2 YFSETQ come from the germline V gene. V was trimmed by 5 bases and J by 8 bases, leaving 20 bases between them. CDR3 length: 15 residues. CDR3 sequence: CASRLGLSPGDIQYF. For the CDR3, the DNA is TGCGCCAGCAGGCTGGGACTTTCCCCAGGAGACATTCAGTACTTC. The full variable domain, in which reference TRBV5-1 and TRBJ2-4 provide the parts outside the CDR3, is KAGVTQTPRYLIKTRGQQVTLSCSPISGHRSVSWYQQTPGQGLQFLFEYFSETQRNKGNFPGRFSGRQFSNSRSEMNVSTLELGDSALYLCASRLGLSPGDIQYFGAGTRLSVL.

This rearrangement joins TRBV28 to TRBJ2-7; no definite D call. The length of the CDR3 is 13 residues. The V gene's germline CDR1 is MDHEN and CDR2 SYDVKM. Trimming took 2 bases from V and 2 from J, leaving 7 bases between them. The CDR3 reads CASSLVDTYEQYF. The CDR3 DNA sequence: TGTGCCAGCAGTTTAGTTGATACCTACGAGCAGTACTTC.

This clone was observed a single time. The V gene is TRBV10-3, the J gene TRBJ1-1; D perhaps matches TRBD1 (6 bases). Trimming shortened V by 6 bases and J by 5 bases, and 7 bases separated the two germline ends. CDR3 length: 11 residues. In germline, CDR1 is ENHRY, CDR2 SYGVKD. As DNA, the CDR3 is TGTGCCATCAGACAGGGAACTGAAGCTTTCTTT. It translates to CAIRQGTEAFF.

This rearrangement joins TRBV7-9 to TRBJ1-4; 7 positions match TRBD1. The CDR3 loop spans 13 amino acids. Germline lookup yields CDR1 SEHNR and CDR2 FQNEAQ (reference sequence). After removal of 7 bases from V and 8 bases from J, the junction contained 7 bases not matched to a gene. The CDR3 loop is CASIQTGTEKLFF. The DNA of the CDR3 is TGTGCCAGCATCCAGACAGGGACGGAAAAACTGTTTTTT.

The CDR3 DNA is TGTGCCAGCAGCCCCAATAGCGGGAGGACCTACGAGCAGTACTTC. It translates to CASSPNSGRTYEQYF. The chain joins TRBV7-2 to TRBJ2-7; the match to TRBD2 covers 10 bases. Trimming took 5 bases from V and 2 from J; bases not matched to a gene: 6. The CDR3 contains 15 residues. Germline V CDR1 and CDR2: SGHTA, FQGNSA.

V and J are TRBV27 and TRBJ2-7, with 15 positions matching TRBD2. V lost 5 bases, J lost 0 bases, and 14 bases stayed unmatched. From germline, CDR1 is MNHEY and CDR2 SMNVEV (reference sequence). The CDR3 loop spans 20 amino acids. CDR3 bases: TGTGCCAGCAGTCCCAAGACCGGGACTAGCGGGGGGTATCGCTCCTACGAGCAGTACTTC. This encodes CASSPKTGTSGGYRSYEQYF.

This clone was detected only a few times. The chain combines TRBV27 with TRBJ1-2; D is unclear. Germline values: CDR1 MNHEY, CDR2 SMNVEV (reference sequence). The CDR3 has 15 residues. The ends were cut back, 4 bases at V and 7 bases at J, with 19 bases in the middle. The CDR3 DNA sequence: TGTGCCAGCAGTTCCCAACCGTTGGGGAGTAGTGGCTACACCTTC. It encodes CASSSQPLGSSGYTF.

J is TRBJ1-1 and V is TRBV7-2; D is unclear. The CDR3 extends over 13 amino acids. Trimming pared 1 base from V and 10 bases from J, leaving 13 bases between. Germline CDR1 is SGHTA and CDR2 is FQGNSA. Here the CDR3 DNA reads TGTGCCAGCAGCTTAGTTTGGACGCATGGAGCTTTCTTT. This gives the protein CASSLVWTHGAFF.

Many counts were recorded for this clone. Here the CDR3 DNA reads TGTGCCATCAGTGAGGATGGGGGGGAAACAGATACGCAGTATTTT. Residues: CAISEDGGETDTQYF. The chain recombines TRBV10-3 with TRBJ2-3; 7 nucleotides match TRBD2. Per germline, CDR1 ENHRY and CDR2 SYGVKD. The CDR3 has 15 residues. V gave up 2 bases and J gave up 3 bases; unmatched junction bases: 5.

CDR3 bases: TGCGCCAGCAGCCGCGGTGTGCCAGGGGAGTATACCGGGGAGCTGTTTTTT. Encoded protein: CASSRGVPGEYTGELFF. This chain links TRBV4-1 with TRBJ2-2, with a tentative D call TRBD1 (6 bases). The ends were cut back, 4 bases at V and 5 bases at J, with 20 bases in the middle. The V gene's germline CDR1 is MGHRA and CDR2 YSYEKL. The CDR3 has 17 amino acids.

The chain joins TRBV27 to TRBJ1-4, with D possibly TRBD1 on 5 matching bases. The CDR3 has 13 amino acids. The V and J ends lost 5 bases and 8 bases respectively, with 12 bases between them. Germline loops: CDR1 MNHEY, CDR2 SMNVEV (reference sequence). For the CDR3, the DNA is TGTGCCAGCAGTGCCCGAGGGGCCGAAAAACTGTTTTTT. It is translated as CASSARGAEKLFF.

The chain recombines TRBV18 with TRBJ2-2; D gene uncertain. The V end was cut by 3 bases, the J end by 3 bases, with 11 bases between. Germline-derived CDR1 and CDR2 are KGHSH and LQKENI. CDR3 length: 15 amino acids. As DNA, the CDR3 is TGTGCCAGCTCACCTAGGAATGGGTACACCGGGGAGCTGTTTTTT. Its translation: CASSPRNGYTGELFF.

This clone was picked up a small number of times. This chain uses TRBV19 with TRBJ1-5; D is uncertain. This CDR3 region has 14 residues. The germline V gene encodes CDR1 LNHDA and CDR2 SQIVND (reference sequence). V lost 1 base, J lost 1 base, and 5 bases lay in between. The DNA for the CDR3 is TGTGCCAGTAGTATAGTCCTCAGCAATCAGCCCCAGCATTTT. Translating gives CASSIVLSNQPQHF. Combining the CDR3 with reference TRBV19 and TRBJ1-5 gives the whole variable domain DGGITQSPKYLFRKEGQNVTLSCEQNLNHDAMYWYRQDPGQGLRLIYYSQIVNDFQKGDIAEGYSVSREKKESFPLTVTSAQKNPTAFYLCASSIVLSNQPQHFGDGTRLSIL.

With respect to this clone: Additional DNA sequences in this sample encode the identical CDR3. V and J are TRBV28 and TRBJ2-6, with D unresolved. V was trimmed by 7 bases and J by 3 bases, leaving 7 bases between them. Germline V CDR1 and CDR2: MDHEN, SYDVKM. The CDR3 covers 13 residues. The CDR3 nucleotides read TGTGCCAGCACGCTCAGTGGGGCCAACGTCCTGACTTTC. Protein product: CASTLSGANVLTF.

Note on this clone: At one end the junction does not follow the germline gene, possibly because of a read error. V gene TRBV25-1 combines with J gene TRBJ1-2, with D possibly TRBD1 on 5 matching bases. There are 12 residues in the CDR3. Germline CDR1 is MGHDK and CDR2 is SYGVNS. The CDR3 spells CASSTGSYSYTF. Written as DNA, the CDR3 is TGTGCCAGCAGTACAGGCTCCTATAGCTACACCTTC.